Following are 6 T cell receptor beta chains from one sample sequenced in a study of T and B cells in COVID-19 patients. BIOMED2 TRB-A/B primer pools were used in multiplex TRB PCR. MiXCR, run by TCRdb on the multiplex PCR reads, gives a single entry per CDR3 protein. The sample includes 7,500 to 9,500 distinct CDR3 sequences, about 28% of them seen just once. Blood genomic DNA input for TRB amplification was roughly 250-500 ng. The source material was blood. All receptors derive from a human donor who had recovered from COVID-19.

This clonotype was counted only a few times. The V gene is TRBV4-2, the J gene TRBJ2-3; 14 positions match TRBD2. After removal of 4 bases from V and 4 bases from J, the junction contained 4 bases not matched to a gene. Germline V gene sequence: CDR1 LGHNA, CDR2 YNFKEQ. The CDR3 loop spans 16 amino acids. The CDR3: CASSPTSGGGADTQYF. The CDR3 bases are TGTGCCAGCAGCCCGACTAGCGGGGGGGGTGCAGATACGCAGTATTTT.

This clonotype qualifies as medium-sized (0.01 to 0.1%). V usage is TRBV29-1 and J usage is TRBJ2-5, with 9 bases aligning to TRBD2. With V trimmed by 4 bases and J by 2 bases, 17 bases remained unmatched. The CDR3 has 18 residues. The germline gives CDR1 SQVTM, CDR2 ANQGSEA. The CDR3 sequence: CSVVIPRPSGVQQETQYF. The DNA for the CDR3 is TGCAGCGTTGTTATACCCCGGCCTAGCGGGGTGCAACAAGAGACCCAGTACTTC. The full variable domain, its missing parts supplied by reference TRBV29-1 and TRBJ2-5, is SAVISQKPSRDICQRGTSLTIQCQVDSQVTMMFWYRQQPGQSLTLIATANQGSEATYESGFVIDKFPISRPNLTFSTLTVSNMSPEDSSIYLCSVVIPRPSGVQQETQYFGPGTRLLVL.

The chain is built from TRBV5-1 and TRBJ2-7, with D perhaps matching TRBD1 (5 bases). The V and J ends lost 0 bases and 4 bases respectively, with 11 bases between them. This CDR3 spans 14 amino acids. CDR1 is SGHRS and CDR2 is YFSETQ in the germline V gene. The CDR3 nucleotides are TGCGCCAGCAGCTTGGAGGGCAGGGCTTACGAGCAGTACTTC. Residues: CASSLEGRAYEQYF.

The rearrangement uses TRBV19 and TRBJ2-7, with 11 positions matching TRBD2. Trimming at V came to 9 bases and at J to 3 bases, leaving 10 bases not matched to a gene. The CDR3 consists of 15 residues. Per the germline V gene, CDR1 is LNHDA and CDR2 is SQIVND (reference sequence). CDR3 in DNA: TGTGCCAGCGATGCCGGACTAGCGGGCGACTACGAGCAGTACTTC. This codes for CASDAGLAGDYEQYF.

This clonotype is medium-sized within its sample. The chain couples TRBV29-1 to TRBJ1-6, with 7 bases matching TRBD1. V lost 6 bases and J lost 7; bases outside the gene matches: 6. CDR3 length: 13 amino acids. CDR1 and CDR2 from the germline V gene are SQVTM and ANQGSEA. The CDR3 loop is CSVRQGENSPLHF. As DNA, the CDR3 is TGCAGCGTACGACAGGGAGAGAATTCACCCCTCCACTTT.

The chain joins TRBV28 to TRBJ2-1, with TRBD1 matching 10 bases. Germline assignment: CDR1 MDHEN and CDR2 SYDVKM. This CDR3 region has 15 residues. Losses at the gene ends were 4 bases for V and 4 bases for J; bases not matched to a gene: 4. The CDR3 coding sequence is TGTGCCAGCAGTTATCCGGGACAGGGGTACAATGAGCAGTTCTTC. Translated: CASSYPGQGYNEQFF. The entire variable domain, with the rest obtained from reference TRBV28 and TRBJ2-1, is as follows: DVKVTQSSRYLVKRTGEKVFLECVQDMDHENMFWYRQDPGLGLRLIYFSYDVKMKEKGDIPEGYSVSREKKERFSLILESASTNQTSMYLCASSYPGQGYNEQFFGPGTRLTVL.